This is a list of T cell receptor beta chains from one sample in a study of patients and donors after allogeneic stem cell transplantation. One entry per CDR3 protein results from TCRdb running MiXCR on the RT-PCR reads. The sample has about 960,000 distinct CDR3 sequences; 15% to 20% are singletons. What was sequenced was blood, either unsorted or a sorted T cell fraction (not recorded which). These receptors came from a human donor who was either an allogeneic HSCT recipient or a stem cell or donor lymphocyte infusion donor (not recorded which). It is not recorded whose cells these are; they may come from a transplant donor. Each CDR3 is given with its conserved first and last residue.

>TRBV20-1
CSANPGTENTEAFF
>TRBV13
CASSRQRTGNQPQHF
>TRBV6-1
CASSEAGPNKRPGNTIYF
>TRBV25-1
CASSATGTPGTEAFF
>TRBV20-1
CSARVGPTDTQYF
>TRBV27
CASSSGTGGRKLFF
>TRBV29-1
CSAVGERPYEQYF
>TRBV7-9
CASSSVLRDRGEKLFF
>TRBV27
CASSFLGTAPYNEQFF
>TRBV27
CASSLIGGTYNEQFF
>TRBV29-1
CSVEGFDEQFF
>TRBV15
CATSRDRKNYEQYF
>TRBV6-5
CASSYSSGIAETQYF
>TRBV12-3/TRBV12-4
CASSLARQGRTGELFF
>TRBV12-3/TRBV12-4
CASSPGQINSPLHF